The next 9 T cell receptor beta chains were all read from a single sample in a study of esophageal squamous cell carcinoma under preoperative chemotherapy. TCRdb ran MiXCR on the PCR reads and lists one entry per CDR3 protein. The table lists 34,000 or so distinct CDR3 sequences, less than 65% of them singletons. The time point is: after preoperative PTX-NDP chemotherapy. Collection took place from a patient given preoperative chemotherapy. The receptors originated from a human donor with esophageal squamous cell carcinoma. The donor label of this sample is uncertain.

The chain uses TRBV10-2 and TRBJ2-5, with TRBD2 identical over 7 bases. The assigned J gene may be wrong: the sequence end matches TRBJ2-7 better. This CDR3 comprises 14 residues. Germline CDR1 WSHSY, CDR2 SAAADI. CDR3 DNA sequence: TGCGCCAGCAGTGAGGGGGTAGCGGGCTACGAGCAGTACTTC. This sequence encodes CASSEGVAGYEQYF.

This clonotype came up a few times. The chain's CDR3 is CASSLVRAGGQETQYF. The CDR3 coding sequence is TGTGCCAGCAGCTTAGTTCGAGCGGGAGGTCAAGAGACCCAGTACTTC. The chain combines TRBV7-2 with TRBJ2-5, with 9 bases matching TRBD2. V lost 1 base to trimming and J lost 2 bases; unmatched junction nucleotides: 5. CDR1 SGHTA and CDR2 FQGNSA come from the germline V gene. The CDR3 runs to 16 residues.

The V call is TRBV7-6, the J call TRBJ2-2; 8 bases line up with TRBD1. Unmatched junction bases numbered 11, after V lost 4 bases and J lost 16 bases. Germline V CDR1 and CDR2: SGHVS, FNYEAQ. CDR3 length: 13 residues. CDR3 protein: CASSSGGTGAQFF. Written as DNA, the CDR3 is TGTGCCAGCAGCTCAGGGGGCACCGGGGCGCAGTTTTTT.

This clonotype was picked up many times. The chain has TRBV11-2 and TRBJ1-1; D unclear. This CDR3 is built from 10 residues. The ends were cut back, 4 bases at V and 7 bases at J, with 4 bases in the middle. CDR1 is SGHAT, CDR2 FQNNGV, per germline. CDR3 in amino acids: CASSSVEAFF. The CDR3 DNA sequence: TGTGCCAGCAGCTCGGTTGAAGCTTTCTTT.

About this clonotype itself: One end of the junction varies from germline; a read error may be responsible. The chain carries TRBV7-8 and TRBJ2-3, with D perhaps matching TRBD1 or TRBD2 (5 bases each). Germline CDR1 reads SGHVS; CDR2 reads FQNEAQ. This CDR3 spans 16 amino acids. The CDR3 here is CASSNLGVGPKDMQYF. The CDR3 DNA sequence: TGTGCCAGCAGCAACCTGGGGGTGGGGCCCAAAGACATGCAGTATTTC.

This clonotype was seen only a few times. This chain links TRBV28 with TRBJ2-3; 8 positions agree with TRBD1. CDR3 size: 16 residues. Losses at the gene ends were 6 bases for V and 0 bases for J; bases not matched to a gene: 8. Per germline, CDR1 MDHEN and CDR2 SYDVKM. CDR3 bases: TGTGCCAGCAGCACAGGGGGACACCGTAGCACAGATACGCAGTATTTT. The encoded protein is CASSTGGHRSTDTQYF.

Points on this clonotype: Compared with germline, one end of the junction differs, possibly owing to a read error. This sequence joins TRBV6-4 and TRBJ2-3, with TRBD2 as a possible D gene (5 bases). Germline CDR1 reads MRHNA; CDR2 reads SNTAGT. There are 15 residues in the CDR3. This CDR3 is CAAGVASSGTDTQYF. The CDR3 nucleotides read TGTGCCGCCGGGGTTGCGAGCAGTGGCACAGATACCCAGTATTTC.

Worth noting for this clonotype: At one boundary the junction diverges from the germline segment, which might be a read error. The CDR3 sequence is CASSLDRRGLNYEELFF. For the CDR3, the DNA is TGTGCCAGCAGCTTAGATCGGAGGGGCCTCAACTACGAGGAGCTGTTTTTC. The chain has TRBV7-6 and TRBJ2-1; D is possibly TRBD2 (6 bases). The CDR3 extends over 17 amino acids. Germline CDR1 reads SGHVS; CDR2 reads FNYEAQ.

This clonotype was counted many times. The chain has TRBV7-8 and TRBJ2-1; no firm D call. CDR3 size: 12 residues. Germline V lookup: CDR1 SGHVS, CDR2 FQNEAQ. The V end lost 7 bases, the J end lost 6 bases, and 10 bases lay between the germline ends. The CDR3 region is CASIEIGNEQFF. In DNA, the CDR3 is TGTGCCAGCATCGAGATTGGCAATGAGCAGTTCTTC.